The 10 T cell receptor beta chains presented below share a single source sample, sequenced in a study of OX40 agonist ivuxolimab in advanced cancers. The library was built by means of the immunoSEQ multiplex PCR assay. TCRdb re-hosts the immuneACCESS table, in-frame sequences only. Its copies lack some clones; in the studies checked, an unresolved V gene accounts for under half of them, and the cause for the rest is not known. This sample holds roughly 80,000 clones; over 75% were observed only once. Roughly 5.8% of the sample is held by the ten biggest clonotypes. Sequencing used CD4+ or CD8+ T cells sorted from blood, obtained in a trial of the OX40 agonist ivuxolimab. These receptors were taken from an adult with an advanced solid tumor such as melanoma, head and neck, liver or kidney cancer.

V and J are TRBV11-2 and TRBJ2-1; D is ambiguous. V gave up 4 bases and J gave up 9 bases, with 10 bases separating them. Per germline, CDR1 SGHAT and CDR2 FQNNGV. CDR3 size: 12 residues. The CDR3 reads CASSSHWGEQFF. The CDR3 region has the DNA TGTGCCAGCAGCTCGCATTGGGGTGAGCAGTTCTTC.

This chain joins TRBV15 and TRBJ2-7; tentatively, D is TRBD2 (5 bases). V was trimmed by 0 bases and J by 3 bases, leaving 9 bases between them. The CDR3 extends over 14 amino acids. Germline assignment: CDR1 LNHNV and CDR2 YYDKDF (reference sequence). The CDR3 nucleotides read TGTGCCACCAGCAGAGAAGGGAGTGGCTACGAGCAGTACTTC. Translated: CATSREGSGYEQYF.

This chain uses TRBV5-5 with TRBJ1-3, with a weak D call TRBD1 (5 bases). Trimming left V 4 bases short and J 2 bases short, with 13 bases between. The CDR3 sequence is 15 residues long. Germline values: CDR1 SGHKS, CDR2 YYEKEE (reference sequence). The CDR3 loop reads CASSIWEGAGNTIYF. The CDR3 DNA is TGTGCCAGCAGCATCTGGGAAGGGGCTGGAAACACCATATATTTT.

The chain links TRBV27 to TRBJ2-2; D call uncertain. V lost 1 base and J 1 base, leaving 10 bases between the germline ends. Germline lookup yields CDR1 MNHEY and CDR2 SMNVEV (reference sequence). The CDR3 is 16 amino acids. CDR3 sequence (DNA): TGTGCCAGCAGTTTATTTCCCCCCGGGAACACCGGGGAGCTGTTTTTT. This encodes CASSLFPPGNTGELFF.

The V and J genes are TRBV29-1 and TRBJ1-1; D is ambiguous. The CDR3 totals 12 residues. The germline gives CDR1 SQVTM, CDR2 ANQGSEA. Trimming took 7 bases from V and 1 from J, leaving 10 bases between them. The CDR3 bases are TGCAGCGGATCACCCCAGAACACTGAAGCTTTCTTT. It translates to CSGSPQNTEAFF.

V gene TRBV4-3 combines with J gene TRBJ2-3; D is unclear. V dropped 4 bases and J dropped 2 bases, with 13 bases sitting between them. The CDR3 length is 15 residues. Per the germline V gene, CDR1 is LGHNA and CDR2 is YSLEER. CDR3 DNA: TGCGCCAGCAGCCCCCTCCACTCTCACACAGATACGCAGTATTTT. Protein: CASSPLHSHTDTQYF.

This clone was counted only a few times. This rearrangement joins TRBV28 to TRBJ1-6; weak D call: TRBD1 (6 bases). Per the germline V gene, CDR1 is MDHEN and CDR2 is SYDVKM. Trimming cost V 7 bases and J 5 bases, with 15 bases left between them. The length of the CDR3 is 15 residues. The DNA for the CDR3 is TGTGCCAGCACCCCCATGGACAGAGATAATTCACCCCTCCACTTT. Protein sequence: CASTPMDRDNSPLHF.

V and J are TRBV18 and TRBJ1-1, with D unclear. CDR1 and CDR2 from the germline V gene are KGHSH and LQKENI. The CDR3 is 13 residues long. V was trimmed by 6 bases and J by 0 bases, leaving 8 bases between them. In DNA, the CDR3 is TGTGCCAGCTCCCCTACAGTGAACACTGAAGCTTTCTTT. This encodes CASSPTVNTEAFF.

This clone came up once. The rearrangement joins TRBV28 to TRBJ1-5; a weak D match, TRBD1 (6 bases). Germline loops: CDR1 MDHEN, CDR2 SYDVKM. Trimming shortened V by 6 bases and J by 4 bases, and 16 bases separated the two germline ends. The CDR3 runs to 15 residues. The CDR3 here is CASRSQGTGNQPQHF. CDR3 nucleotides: TGTGCCAGCAGGTCGCAGGGGACGGGGAATCAGCCCCAGCATTTT.

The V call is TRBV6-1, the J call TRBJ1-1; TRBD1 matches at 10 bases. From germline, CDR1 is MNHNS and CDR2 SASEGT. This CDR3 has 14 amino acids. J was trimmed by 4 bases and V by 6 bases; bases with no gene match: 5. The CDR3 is CASRDRGGITEAFF. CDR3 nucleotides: TGTGCCAGCAGGGACAGGGGGGGGATCACTGAAGCTTTCTTT.